Listed here is a single TCR beta chain. Its antigen is still unknown. The record originates from a study of response to subunit inactivated influenza vaccine. Study observations and caveats: Authors suggested each seasonal flu vaccination may recruit only limited numbers of new T cells.

TCRdb reprocessed the RT-PCR reads via MiXCR and lists one record per CDR3 protein. The repertoire includes about 480,000 distinct CDR3 sequences, over 25% of them detected once, and approximately 2% sits in the top ten. Deletions cut 3 bases from V and 4 bases from J, with 15 bases between. CDR1 is SQVTM, CDR2 ANQGSEA, per germline. This CDR3 region has 14 residues. The chain has TRBV29-1 and TRBJ1-1; a possible D gene is TRBD1 (6 bases). The sequences come from CD4+ T cells sorted from PBMCs, collected 4 to 6 days after vaccination. This clonotype was obtained from a man aged 45-65 years who received an inactivated influenza vaccine. The chain's CDR3 is CSVDEEPRGTEAFF. The CDR3 nucleotides read TGCAGCGTTGATGAAGAGCCCAGGGGCACTGAAGCTTTCTTT.